This TCR beta chain was recovered during a study of blood T cells in healthy people across ages. Trimming pared 2 bases from V and 2 bases from J, leaving 19 bases between. This CDR3 contains 18 residues. Germline V gene data show CDR1 as SGDLS and CDR2 as YYNGEE. A second about 7 to 11 cycle PCR used barcoded and J-beta primers. TCRdb re-called the 5' RACE reads with MiXCR, one entry per CDR3 protein. The table has around 800,000 distinct CDR3 sequences, around two thirds seen once. This TCR derives from a man younger than 45 in good health. Sequencing used blood. The V and J genes are TRBV9 and TRBJ2-2; D possibly corresponds to TRBD2 (6 bases). CDR3 nucleotides: TGTGCCAGCAGCGTTTCCCCACTAGCTCTCTTTAACACCGGGGAGCTGTTTTTT. It encodes CASSVSPLALFNTGELFF.